These 17 T cell receptor beta chains were sequenced from one sample in a study of identical twins. TCRdb used MiXCR to reprocess the 5' RACE reads, holding one entry per CDR3 protein. The table has some 97,000 distinct CDR3 sequences, 5.9% seen once; the top ten hold roughly 12%. Input material: memory T cells sorted from blood. All receptors come from a woman in her 50s in good health.

Worth noting for this clonotype: The CDR3 ends on some other residue instead of the conserved phenylalanine or tryptophan, so this is likely a read error. The chain joins TRBV12-3 or TRBV12-4 to TRBJ2-2; D remains ambiguous. This CDR3 has 14 residues. Trimming cost V 5 bases and J 0 bases, with 7 bases left between them. The CDR3 DNA sequence: TGTGCCAGCAGTCCGTGGCCGAACACCGGGGAGCTGTTTTAT. Protein sequence: CASSPWPNTGELFY.

Many counts were recorded for this clonotype. The chain uses TRBV19 and TRBJ1-1; unclear D gene. Germline loops: CDR1 LNHDA, CDR2 SQIVND (reference sequence). The CDR3 loop spans 13 amino acids. Trimming took off 6 bases at V and 1 base at J, with 9 bases between the two ends. The CDR3 loop is CASSEWENTEAFF. The DNA of the CDR3 is TGTGCCAGTAGCGAGTGGGAGAACACTGAAGCTTTCTTT.

This chain connects TRBV19 to TRBJ2-7; TRBD1 matches at 10 bases. Trimming at V came to 4 bases and at J to 9 bases, leaving 6 bases not matched to a gene. There are 13 residues in the CDR3. In germline, CDR1 is LNHDA, CDR2 SQIVND (reference sequence). The CDR3 DNA follows: TGTGCCAGTAGTAGTTCCGGGACAGGGGTGCAGTACGTC. Translating gives CASSSSGTGVQYV.

This clonotype was found many times. The rearrangement joins TRBV27 to TRBJ2-1, with D possibly TRBD1 on 5 matching bases. This CDR3 has 13 residues. Trimming left V 3 bases short and J 9 bases short, with 12 bases between. Germline CDR1 and CDR2: MNHEY and SMNVEV (reference sequence). The CDR3 sequence: CASSLGWGSEQFF. The CDR3 coding sequence is TGTGCCAGCAGTTTGGGGTGGGGCAGTGAGCAGTTCTTC.

This clonotype came up a few times. The rearrangement joins TRBV19 to TRBJ2-1; 12 positions match TRBD2. CDR1 and CDR2 from the germline V gene are LNHDA and SQIVND (reference sequence). The V gene end was trimmed by 3 bases and the J gene end by 6 bases; junction bases not matched to a gene: 3. The CDR3 sequence is 15 residues long. This CDR3 reads CASSMTSGSLNEQFF. Here the CDR3 DNA reads TGTGCCAGTAGTATGACTAGCGGGAGTCTCAATGAGCAGTTCTTC.

This clonotype was picked up many times. CDR3 sequence (DNA): TGTGCCAGCAGTTTCCGACGGGCCCCAGATACGCAGTATTTT. This encodes CASSFRRAPDTQYF. The chain couples TRBV28 to TRBJ2-3; the D is unclear. Per the germline V gene, CDR1 is MDHEN and CDR2 is SYDVKM. The CDR3 runs to 14 residues. V shed 3 bases and J shed 4 bases, with 11 bases lying between them.

CDR3 region: CASSVDTSGRGKQFF. CDR3 DNA: TGTGCCAGCAGCGTAGATACTAGCGGGAGGGGGAAGCAGTTCTTC. This chain links TRBV5-4 with TRBJ2-1; 13 nucleotides agree with TRBD2. V gave up 4 bases and J gave up 11 bases; unmatched junction bases: 9. The V gene's germline CDR1 is SGHNT and CDR2 YYREEE (reference sequence). This CDR3 is built from 15 residues. Full variable domain (missing parts from reference TRBV5-4 and TRBJ2-1): ETGVTQSPTHLIKTRGQQVTLRCSSQSGHNTVSWYQQALGQGPQFIFQYYREEENGRGNFPPRFSGLQFPNYSSELNVNALELDDSALYLCASSVDTSGRGKQFFGPGTRLTVL.

This clonotype was found many times. The V and J genes are TRBV5-6 and TRBJ2-1, with 14 nucleotides matching TRBD2. The J segment lost 15 bases and the V segment lost 4 bases, leaving 6 bases of the junction unmatched. Germline assignment: CDR1 SGHDT and CDR2 YYEEEE. CDR3 length: 13 residues. The CDR3 DNA is TGTGCCAGCAGCCCGGGACTAGCGGGAGTTGGGTTCTTC. It yields the protein CASSPGLAGVGFF.

This clonotype was counted ten times or more. One end of the junction varies from germline; a read error may be responsible. V is TRBV12-3 or TRBV12-4 and J is TRBJ2-7; D is perhaps TRBD1 or TRBD2 (6 bases each). This CDR3 has 13 residues. In DNA, the CDR3 is TGCGCCAGCAGCTTGGAGGGGGCCTACGAGCAGTACTTC. Amino acids: CASSLEGAYEQYF.

The table lists this clonotype with many counts. The chain is built from TRBV29-1 and TRBJ1-2; possibly TRBD1 for D (5 bases). Germline V CDR1 and CDR2: SQVTM, ANQGSEA. The CDR3 has 15 amino acids. This CDR3 is CPTGGTVPFGYGYTF. The CDR3 nucleotides read TGCCCCACTGGGGGTACAGTCCCTTTTGGCTATGGCTACACCTTC.

This clonotype was seen ten or more times. The J gene is TRBJ2-2, the V gene TRBV9; D not resolved. V was pared by 0 bases and J by 6 bases, with 0 bases between. The CDR3 extends over 11 amino acids. Germline loops: CDR1 SGDLS, CDR2 YYNGEE. The CDR3 DNA sequence: TGTGCCAGCAGCGTAGCCGGGGAGCTGTTTTTT. It codes for CASSVAGELFF.

V is TRBV6-2 or TRBV6-3 and J is TRBJ1-3; D is undetermined. The CDR3 is 14 residues long. V lost 6 bases and J lost 1, with 10 bases in between. CDR1 and CDR2 from the germline V gene are MNHEY and SVGEGT. The CDR3 protein is CASRVDRSGNTIYF. As DNA, the CDR3 is TGTGCCAGCAGGGTGGACCGATCTGGAAACACCATATATTTT.

This clonotype occurred a few times. The rearrangement uses TRBV19 and TRBJ1-5; no firm D call. The CDR3 has 14 residues. The V end lost 6 bases, the J end lost 5 bases, and 14 bases lay between the germline ends. Germline CDR1 LNHDA, CDR2 SQIVND (reference sequence). CDR3 region: CASSTRGLDQPQHF. CDR3 in DNA: TGTGCCAGTAGCACACGGGGTTTAGATCAGCCCCAGCATTTT. The entire variable domain, with the rest obtained from reference TRBV19 and TRBJ1-5, is as follows: DGGITQSPKYLFRKEGQNVTLSCEQNLNHDAMYWYRQDPGQGLRLIYYSQIVNDFQKGDIAEGYSVSREKKESFPLTVTSAQKNPTAFYLCASSTRGLDQPQHFGDGTRLSIL.

This clonotype was seen ten or more times. The CDR3 reads CATQGEDKNIQYF. DNA of the CDR3: TGTGCCACTCAAGGGGAAGACAAAAACATTCAGTACTTC. The chain joins TRBV24-1 to TRBJ2-4, with D possibly being TRBD1 (5 bases). The V gene lost 10 bases and the J gene lost 3 bases, with 12 bases spanning the gap. CDR3 size: 13 residues. Per the germline V gene, CDR1 is KGHDR and CDR2 is SFDVKD.

The sample holds many counts of this clonotype. The chain combines TRBV20-1 with TRBJ2-1; 11 nucleotides match TRBD2. CDR1 and CDR2 (germline): DFQATT, SNEGSKA (reference sequence). This CDR3 is built from 15 residues. Germline trimming cut 2 bases from V and 9 bases from J; bases unmatched to any gene: 9. The CDR3 region has the DNA TGCAGTGCTAGAAACCCGGGACTAGCGGAGGCTGAGCAGTTCTTC. Protein product: CSARNPGLAEAEQFF.

This clonotype was counted only a few times. This chain connects TRBV7-2 to TRBJ2-3, with D hard to call. This CDR3 is 15 amino acids long. The V and J ends lost 2 bases and 3 bases respectively, with 12 bases between them. Per germline, CDR1 SGHTA and CDR2 FQGNSA. CDR3 in amino acids: CASSLSRHGTDTQYF. The CDR3 coding sequence is TGTGCCAGCAGCTTATCGAGGCATGGGACAGATACGCAGTATTTT.

At least ten counts were recorded for this clonotype. V gene TRBV28 combines with J gene TRBJ2-1; 9 bases are a match to TRBD1. Germline-derived CDR1 and CDR2 are MDHEN and SYDVKM. V was clipped by 5 bases and J by 3 bases; unmatched bases: 2. This CDR3 has 14 amino acids. CDR3 region: CASSGTGYYNEQFF. The CDR3 DNA is TGTGCCAGCAGTGGGACAGGGTACTACAATGAGCAGTTCTTC.